Following are 5 T cell receptor beta chains from one sample sequenced in a study of T cell responses to AZD1222 COVID-19 vaccine. Sequencing was performed with immunoSEQ multiplex PCR; in TCRdb, only in-frame clones are kept and a portion is missing. The data hold 150,000 to 250,000 clones, with approximately 93% observed a single time. Sample: peripheral blood, taken 28 days after the second AZD1222 dose. These receptor sequences come from an adult who received the AZD1222 COVID-19 vaccine.

The chain couples TRBV10-2 to TRBJ2-3, with TRBD2 matching 7 bases. With V trimmed by 10 bases and J by 0 bases, 13 bases remained unmatched. The germline CDR1 and CDR2 sequences are WSHSY and SAAADI. CDR3 length: 16 amino acids. In nucleotides, the CDR3 is TGCGCCACCACCTGGGGGGAGCGGGGAAGCACAGATACGCAGTATTTT. Protein: CATTWGERGSTDTQYF.

This chain uses TRBV4-1 with TRBJ2-7; possible D gene TRBD1, 5 bases. The CDR3 runs to 13 residues. The V gene lost 5 bases and the J gene lost 5 bases, with 13 bases spanning the gap. CDR1 is MGHRA, CDR2 YSYEKL, per germline. CDR3 loop: CASSTQGLDEQYF. In nucleotides, the CDR3 is TGCGCCAGCAGCACTCAGGGTCTGGACGAGCAGTACTTC.

The rearrangement links TRBV9 to TRBJ2-1; 10 bases fit TRBD1. With V trimmed by 4 bases and J by 4 bases, 5 bases remained unmatched. CDR3 length: 15 amino acids. Germline CDR1 SGDLS, CDR2 YYNGEE. CDR3 coding DNA: TGTGCCAGCAGCACCGGGACAGGGGAGTACAATGAGCAGTTCTTC. Translated: CASSTGTGEYNEQFF.

This clone was seen a single time. The rearrangement links TRBV28 to TRBJ2-7; 7 bases line up with TRBD1. Germline V gene sequence: CDR1 MDHEN, CDR2 SYDVKM. The junction had 3 bases not matched to a gene; V was cut back by 3 bases and J by 7 bases. The CDR3 runs to 12 residues. The CDR3 region is CASSFTGVEQYF. The CDR3 DNA sequence: TGTGCCAGCAGTTTTACAGGGGTTGAGCAGTACTTC.

V gene TRBV6-5 combines with J gene TRBJ1-1, with 9 bases matching TRBD1. Germline loops: CDR1 MNHEY, CDR2 SVGAGI. The CDR3 has 15 amino acids. V shed 5 bases and J 4 bases; nucleotides not matched to a gene: 8. The CDR3 loop is CASSLTGGVVTEAFF. The CDR3 DNA follows: TGTGCCAGCAGTCTGACAGGGGGTGTAGTCACTGAAGCTTTCTTT.